The sequence of this T cell receptor (beta chain) was determined in a study of T cell responses to AZD1222 COVID-19 vaccine. Germline-derived CDR1 and CDR2 are MDHEN and SYDVKM. Trimming cost V 6 bases and J 6 bases; bases outside gene matches: 16. This CDR3 contains 17 residues. Only in-frame clones appear in the TCRdb table, and some are missing; sequencing was by immunoSEQ multiplex PCR. The table includes about 130,000 clones, roughly 88% detected once. Combined were second doses at about 4 or about 12 weeks. The chain combines TRBV28 with TRBJ2-7; 11 bases fit TRBD2. The clonotype was recovered from an adult who received the AZD1222 COVID-19 vaccine. The source was peripheral blood, collected 28 days after the second AZD1222 dose. CDR3 protein: CASRRRGQTSGIGEQYF. The CDR3 region has the DNA TGTGCCAGCAGGCGACGGGGGCAGACTAGCGGGATAGGCGAGCAGTACTTC.